This TCR beta chain was observed in a study of CD4+ T cells in melanoma (dated 2022 in TCRdb). Describing the broader study: The study investigated neoantigen-specific CD4+ T cells in human melanoma. Broader findings and caveats from the paper: The report described a correlation between neoantigen-specific CD4+ T cells and the function of CD8+ T cells, macrophages and B cells. Neoantigen-specific CD4+ T cells in melanoma were reported to have a range of differentiation states.

The library relied on the immunoSEQ multiplex PCR assay. Held by TCRdb, this immuneACCESS table contains in-frame sequences only and omits some clones. Under half of the omission traces to an unresolved V gene where checked; the cause of the rest is unknown. The sample has over 7,500 clones on record, roughly two thirds of them singletons. Jointly, the top ten make up about 19% of the sample. Donors were patients with melanoma. The germline ends are 17 bases apart after V is trimmed by 5 bases and J by 2 bases. CDR1 is given as SEHNR and CDR2 as FQNEAQ, both from the germline V gene (reference sequence). Taken from cysteine to phenylalanine, the CDR3 has 16 residues. The only DNA kept is the CDR3, 48 bases in frame from the first base. Comment on this clone: The antigen it binds to is not known. No qualities accompany the bases; no much larger clone lies one base away.

The chain joins TRBV7-9 to TRBJ2-3; tentative D gene TRBD2, with 5 bases matching. The sequenced sample consisted of peripheral blood. This TCR was recovered from a human donor with melanoma. The CDR3 loop reads CASSPRVGRDTDTQYF. The sequenced DNA is TGTGCCAGCAGCCCTCGCGTGGGGAGAGACACAGATACGCAGTATTTT.